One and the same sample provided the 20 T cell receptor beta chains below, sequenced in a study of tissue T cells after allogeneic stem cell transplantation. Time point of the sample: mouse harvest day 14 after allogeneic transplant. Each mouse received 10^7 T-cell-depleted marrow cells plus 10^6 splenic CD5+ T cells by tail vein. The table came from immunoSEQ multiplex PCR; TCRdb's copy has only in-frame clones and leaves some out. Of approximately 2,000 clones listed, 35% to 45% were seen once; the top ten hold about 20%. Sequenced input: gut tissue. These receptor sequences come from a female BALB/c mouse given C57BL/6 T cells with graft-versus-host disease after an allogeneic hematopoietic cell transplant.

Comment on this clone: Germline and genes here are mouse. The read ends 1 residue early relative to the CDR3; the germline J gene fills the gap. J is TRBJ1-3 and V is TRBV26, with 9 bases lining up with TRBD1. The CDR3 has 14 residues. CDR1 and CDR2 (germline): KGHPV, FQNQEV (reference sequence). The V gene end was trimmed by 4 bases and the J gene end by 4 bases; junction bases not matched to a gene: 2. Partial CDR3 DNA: TGTGCCAGCAGTCCAGACAGGGGGGGAAATACGCTCTAT. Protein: CASSPDRGGNTLY. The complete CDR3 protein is CASSPDRGGNTLYF.

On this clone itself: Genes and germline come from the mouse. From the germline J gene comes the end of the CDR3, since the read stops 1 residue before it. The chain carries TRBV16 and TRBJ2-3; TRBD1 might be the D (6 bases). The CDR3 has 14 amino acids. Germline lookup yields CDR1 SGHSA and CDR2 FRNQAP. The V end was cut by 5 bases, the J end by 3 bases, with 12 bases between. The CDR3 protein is CASSLQGTAETLYF. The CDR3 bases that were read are TGTGCAAGCAGCCTACAAGGGACAGCAGAAACGCTGTAT.

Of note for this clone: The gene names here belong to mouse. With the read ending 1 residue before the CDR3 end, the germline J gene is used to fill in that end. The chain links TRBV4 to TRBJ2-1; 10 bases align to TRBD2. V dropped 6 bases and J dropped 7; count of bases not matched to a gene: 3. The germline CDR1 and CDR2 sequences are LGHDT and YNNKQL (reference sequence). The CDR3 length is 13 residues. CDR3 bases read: TGTGCCAGCAGACTGGGGGGGGAGGCTGAGCAGTTC. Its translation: CASRLGGEAEQF. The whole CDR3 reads CASRLGGEAEQFF.

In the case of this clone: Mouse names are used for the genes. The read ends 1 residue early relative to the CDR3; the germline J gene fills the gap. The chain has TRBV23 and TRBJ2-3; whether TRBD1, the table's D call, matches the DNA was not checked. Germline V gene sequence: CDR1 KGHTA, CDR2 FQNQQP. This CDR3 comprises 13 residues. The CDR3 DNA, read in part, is TGCTCCAGCAGTCAGACAGGTGCAGAAACGCTGTAT. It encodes CSSSQTGAETLY. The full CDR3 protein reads CSSSQTGAETLYF.

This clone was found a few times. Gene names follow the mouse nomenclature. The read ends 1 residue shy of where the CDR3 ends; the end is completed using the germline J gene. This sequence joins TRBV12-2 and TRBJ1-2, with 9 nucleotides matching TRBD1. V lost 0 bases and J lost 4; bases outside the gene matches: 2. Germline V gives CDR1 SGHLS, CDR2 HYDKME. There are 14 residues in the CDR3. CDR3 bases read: TGTGCCAGCTCTCTCGGGACAGGGTTCTCCGACTACACC. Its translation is CASSLGTGFSDYT. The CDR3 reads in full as CASSLGTGFSDYTF.

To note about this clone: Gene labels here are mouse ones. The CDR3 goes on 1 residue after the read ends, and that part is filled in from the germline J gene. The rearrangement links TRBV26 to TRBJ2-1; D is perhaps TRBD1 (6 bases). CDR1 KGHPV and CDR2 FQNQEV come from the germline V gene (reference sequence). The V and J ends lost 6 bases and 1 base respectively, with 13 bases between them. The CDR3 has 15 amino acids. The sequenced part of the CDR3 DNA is TGTGCCAGCAGATCCGGGACAACGAACTATGCTGAGCAGTTC. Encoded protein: CASRSGTTNYAEQF. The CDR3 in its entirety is CASRSGTTNYAEQFF.

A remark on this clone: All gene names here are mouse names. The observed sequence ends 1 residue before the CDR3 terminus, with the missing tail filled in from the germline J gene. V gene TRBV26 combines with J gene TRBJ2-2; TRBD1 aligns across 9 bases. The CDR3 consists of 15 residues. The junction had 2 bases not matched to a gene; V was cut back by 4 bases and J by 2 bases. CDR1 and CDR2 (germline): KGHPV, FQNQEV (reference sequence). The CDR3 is CASSRQGGNTGQLYF. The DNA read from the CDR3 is TGTGCCAGCAGTCGACAGGGGGGGAACACCGGGCAGCTCTAC. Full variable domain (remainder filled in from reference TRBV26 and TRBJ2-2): NSKVIQTPRYLVKGQGQKAKMRCIPEKGHPVVFWYQQNKNNEFKFLINFQNQEVLQQIDMTEKRFSAECPSNSPCSLEIQSSEAGDSALYLCASSRQGGNTGQLYFGEGSKLTVL.

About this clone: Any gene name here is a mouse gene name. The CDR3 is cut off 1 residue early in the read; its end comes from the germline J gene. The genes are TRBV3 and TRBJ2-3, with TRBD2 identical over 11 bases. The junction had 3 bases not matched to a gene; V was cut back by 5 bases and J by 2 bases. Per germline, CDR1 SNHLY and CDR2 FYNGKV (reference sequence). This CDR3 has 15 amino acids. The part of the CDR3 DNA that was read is TGTGCCAGCAGCCGGGACTGGGGGTCTGCAGAAACGCTGTAT. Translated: CASSRDWGSAETLY. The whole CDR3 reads CASSRDWGSAETLYF.

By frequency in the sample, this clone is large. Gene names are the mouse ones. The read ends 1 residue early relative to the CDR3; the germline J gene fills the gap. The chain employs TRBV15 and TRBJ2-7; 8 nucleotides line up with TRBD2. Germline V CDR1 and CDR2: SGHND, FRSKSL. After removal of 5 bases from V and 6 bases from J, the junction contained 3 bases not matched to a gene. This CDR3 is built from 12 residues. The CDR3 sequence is CASSGGAGEQYF. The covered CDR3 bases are TGTGCCAGCAGTGGGGGGGCAGGTGAACAGTAC. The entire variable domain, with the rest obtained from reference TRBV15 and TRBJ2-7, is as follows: DAGVTQTPRHEVAEKGQTIILKCEPVSGHNDLFWYRQTKIQGLELLSYFRSKSLMEDGGAFKDRFKAEMLNSSFSTLKIQPTEPKDSAVYLCASSGGAGEQYFGPGTRLTVL.

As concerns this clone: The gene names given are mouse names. This CDR3 reads CASSSRDRNQAPLF. CDR3 bases read: TGTGCCAGCAGCTCCCGGGACAGGAACCAGGCTCCGCTT. V is TRBV3 and J is TRBJ1-5; 8 nucleotides align to TRBD1. Coverage ceases 1 residue before the CDR3 finishes, and the germline J gene fills in the end. Germline CDR1 SNHLY, CDR2 FYNGKV (reference sequence). The CDR3 is made up of 14 amino acids. J gave up 4 bases and V 4 bases, and 3 bases lay outside the gene matches.

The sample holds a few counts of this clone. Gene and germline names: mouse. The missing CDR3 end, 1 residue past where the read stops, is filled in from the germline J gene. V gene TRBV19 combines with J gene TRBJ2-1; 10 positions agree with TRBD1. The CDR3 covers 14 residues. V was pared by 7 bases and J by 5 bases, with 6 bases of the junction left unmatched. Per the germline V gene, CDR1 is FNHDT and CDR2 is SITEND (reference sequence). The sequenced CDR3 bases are TGTGCCAGCCGACAGGGGGCGCGTGATGCTGAGCAGTTC. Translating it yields CASRQGARDAEQF. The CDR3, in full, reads CASRQGARDAEQFF.

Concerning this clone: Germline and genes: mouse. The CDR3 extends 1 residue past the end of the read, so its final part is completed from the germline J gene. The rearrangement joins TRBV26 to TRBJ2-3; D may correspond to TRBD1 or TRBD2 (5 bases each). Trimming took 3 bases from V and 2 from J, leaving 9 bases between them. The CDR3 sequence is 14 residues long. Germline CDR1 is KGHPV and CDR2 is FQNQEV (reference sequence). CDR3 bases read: TGTGCCAGCAGTCTCCCAGGGACTGCAGAAACGCTGTAT. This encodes CASSLPGTAETLY. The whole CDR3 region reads CASSLPGTAETLYF.

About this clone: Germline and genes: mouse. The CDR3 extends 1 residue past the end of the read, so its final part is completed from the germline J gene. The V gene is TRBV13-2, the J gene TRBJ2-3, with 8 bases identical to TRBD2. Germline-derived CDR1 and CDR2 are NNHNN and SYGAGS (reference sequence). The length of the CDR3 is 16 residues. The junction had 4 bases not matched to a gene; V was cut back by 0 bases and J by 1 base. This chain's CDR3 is CASGDALGGCAETLYF. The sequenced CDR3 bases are TGTGCCAGCGGTGATGCGCTGGGGGGTTGTGCAGAAACGCTGTAT.

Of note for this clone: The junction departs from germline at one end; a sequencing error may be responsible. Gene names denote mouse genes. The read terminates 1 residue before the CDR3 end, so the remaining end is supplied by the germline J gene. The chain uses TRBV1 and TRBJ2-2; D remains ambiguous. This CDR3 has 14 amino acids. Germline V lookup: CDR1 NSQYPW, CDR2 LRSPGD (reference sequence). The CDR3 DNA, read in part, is TGCACCTGCAGTCCAACAAAAAACATCGGGCAGCTCTAC. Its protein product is CTCSPTKNIGQLY. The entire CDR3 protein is CTCSPTKNIGQLYF.

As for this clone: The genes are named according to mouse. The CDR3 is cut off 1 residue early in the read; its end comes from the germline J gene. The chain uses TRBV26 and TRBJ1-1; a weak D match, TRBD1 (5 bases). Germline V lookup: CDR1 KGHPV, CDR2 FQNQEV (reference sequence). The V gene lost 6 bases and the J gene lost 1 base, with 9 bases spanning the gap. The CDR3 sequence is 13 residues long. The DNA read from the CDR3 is TGTGCCAGCAGACAGACAGTAAACACAGAAGTCTTC. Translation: CASRQTVNTEVF. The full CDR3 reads CASRQTVNTEVFF.

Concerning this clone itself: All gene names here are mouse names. The CDR3 region is CASSKVGPHSAETLYF. The part of the CDR3 DNA that was read is TGTGCCAGCAGTAAGGTGGGACCCCATAGTGCAGAAACGCTGTAT. The chain couples TRBV19 to TRBJ2-3, with D perhaps TRBD1 or TRBD2 (5 bases each). The CDR3 end lies 1 residue beyond the end of the read and is filled in from the germline J gene. The germline gives CDR1 FNHDT, CDR2 SITEND (reference sequence). Trimming took 3 bases from V and 0 from J, leaving 14 bases between them. The CDR3 spans 16 residues. The complete variable domain, with remaining parts taken from reference TRBV19 and TRBJ2-3, reads GGIITQTPKFLIGQEGQKLTLKCQQNFNHDTMYWYRQDSGKGLRLIYYSITENDLQKGDLSEGYDASREKKSSFSLTVTSAQKNEMAVFLCASSKVGPHSAETLYFGSGTRLTVL.

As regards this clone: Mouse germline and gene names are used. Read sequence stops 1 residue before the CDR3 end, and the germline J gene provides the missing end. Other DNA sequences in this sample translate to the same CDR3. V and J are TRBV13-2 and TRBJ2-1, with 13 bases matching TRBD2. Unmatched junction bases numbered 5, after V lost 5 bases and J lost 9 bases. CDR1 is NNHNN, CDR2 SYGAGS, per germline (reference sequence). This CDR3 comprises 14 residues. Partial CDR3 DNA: TGTGCCAGCGGGGGGGGACTGGGGGGGGATGAGCAGTTC. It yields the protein CASGGGLGGDEQF. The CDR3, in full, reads CASGGGLGGDEQFF.

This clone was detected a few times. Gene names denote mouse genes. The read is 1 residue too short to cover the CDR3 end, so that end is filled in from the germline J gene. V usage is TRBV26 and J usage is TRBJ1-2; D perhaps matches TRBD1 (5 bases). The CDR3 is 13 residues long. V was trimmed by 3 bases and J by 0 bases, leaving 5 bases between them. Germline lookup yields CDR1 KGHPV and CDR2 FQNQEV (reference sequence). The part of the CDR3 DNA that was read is TGTGCCAGCAGTCTCAGGGCAAACTCCGACTACACC. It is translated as CASSLRANSDYT. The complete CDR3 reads CASSLRANSDYTF.

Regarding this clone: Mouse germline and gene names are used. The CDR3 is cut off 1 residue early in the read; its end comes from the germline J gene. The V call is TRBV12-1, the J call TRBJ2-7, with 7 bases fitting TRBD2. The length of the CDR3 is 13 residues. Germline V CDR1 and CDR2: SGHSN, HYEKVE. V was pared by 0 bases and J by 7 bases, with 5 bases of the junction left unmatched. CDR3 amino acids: CASSLAGGGEQYF. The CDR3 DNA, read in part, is TGTGCCAGCTCTCTCGCTGGGGGAGGGGAACAGTAC.

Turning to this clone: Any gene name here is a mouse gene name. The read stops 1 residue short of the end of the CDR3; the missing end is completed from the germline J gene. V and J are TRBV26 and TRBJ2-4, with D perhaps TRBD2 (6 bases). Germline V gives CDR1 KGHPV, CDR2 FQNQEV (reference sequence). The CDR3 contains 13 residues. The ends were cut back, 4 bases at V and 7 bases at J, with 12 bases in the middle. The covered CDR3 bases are TGTGCCAGCAGTCGGGGGGTGGGGGACACCTTGTAC. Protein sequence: CASSRGVGDTLY. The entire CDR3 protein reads CASSRGVGDTLYF.